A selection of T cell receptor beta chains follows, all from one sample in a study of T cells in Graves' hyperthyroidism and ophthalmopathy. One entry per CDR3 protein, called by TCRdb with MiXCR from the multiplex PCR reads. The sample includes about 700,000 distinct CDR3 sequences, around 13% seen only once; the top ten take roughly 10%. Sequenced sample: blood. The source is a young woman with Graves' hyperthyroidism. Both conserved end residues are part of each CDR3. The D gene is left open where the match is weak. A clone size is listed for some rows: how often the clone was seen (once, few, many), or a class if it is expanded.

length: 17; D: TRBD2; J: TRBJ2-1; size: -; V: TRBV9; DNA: TGTGCCAGCAGCGTAACCTCCTTAGCGGGAGGGCCGGGTGAGCAGTTCTTC; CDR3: CASSVTSLAGGPGEQFF
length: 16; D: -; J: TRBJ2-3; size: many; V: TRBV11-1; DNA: TGTGCCAGCAGCTTAATTCGCAGTTCTAGCACAGATACGCAGTATTTT; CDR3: CASSLIRSSSTDTQYF
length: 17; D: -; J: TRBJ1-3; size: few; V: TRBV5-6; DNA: TGTGCCAGCAGCTTTCTAACAGGAGGAGGCTCTGGAAACACCATATATTTT; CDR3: CASSFLTGGGSGNTIYF
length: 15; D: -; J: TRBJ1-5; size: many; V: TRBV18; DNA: TGTGCCAGCTCACTGACAGCAGATAGCAATCAGCCCCAGCATTTT; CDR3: CASSLTADSNQPQHF
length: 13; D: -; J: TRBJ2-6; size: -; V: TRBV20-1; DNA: TGCAGTGCTAGCCACTCTGGGGCCAACGTCCTGACTTTC; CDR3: CSASHSGANVLTF
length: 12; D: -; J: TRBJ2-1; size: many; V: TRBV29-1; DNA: TGCAGCGTTGTTCGGGAGTACAATGAGCAGTTCTTC; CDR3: CSVVREYNEQFF
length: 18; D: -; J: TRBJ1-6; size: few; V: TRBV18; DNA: TGTGCCAGCTCACCAAGAGCGAGTGGAGGGCAGTCTAATTCACCCCTCCACTTT; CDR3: CASSPRASGGQSNSPLHF
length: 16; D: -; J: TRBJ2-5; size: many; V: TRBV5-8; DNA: TGTGCCAGCAGCAACTACCGGGACCGGGCCACGGAGACCCAGTACTTC; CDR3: CASSNYRDRATETQYF
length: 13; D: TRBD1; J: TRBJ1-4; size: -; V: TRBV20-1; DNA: TGCAGTGGGGTACAGGGGGCTAATGAAAAACTGTTTTTT; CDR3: CSGVQGANEKLFF
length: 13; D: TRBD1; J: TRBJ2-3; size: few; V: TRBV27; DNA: TGTGCCAGCAGTTTATCGACAGGGGATACGCAGTATTTT; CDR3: CASSLSTGDTQYF
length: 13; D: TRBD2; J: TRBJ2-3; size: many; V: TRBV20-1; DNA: TGCAGTGCTAGGGGACTAACTCAAGATACGCAGTATTTT; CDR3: CSARGLTQDTQYF
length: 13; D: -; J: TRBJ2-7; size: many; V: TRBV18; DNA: TGTGCCAGCTCACCGTCACGGAGCTACGAGCAGTACTTC; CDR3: CASSPSRSYEQYF
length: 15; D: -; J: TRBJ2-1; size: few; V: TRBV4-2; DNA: TGTGCCAGCAGCCAAGATTATTGGCCGCTGGGTGAGCAGTTCTTC; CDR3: CASSQDYWPLGEQFF
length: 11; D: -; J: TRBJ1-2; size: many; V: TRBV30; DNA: TGTGCCTGGCAGGGGAGTCGAGGCTACACCTTC; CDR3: CAWQGSRGYTF
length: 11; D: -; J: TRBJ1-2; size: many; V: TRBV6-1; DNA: TGTGCCAGCAGCTTTAACTATGGCTACACCTTC; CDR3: CASSFNYGYTF